Listed here are 23 T cell receptor beta chains from one sample, sequenced in a study of T cell repertoires in cytomegalovirus infection. One entry per CDR3 protein, called by TCRdb with MiXCR from the reads. The sample lists 310,000 or so distinct CDR3 sequences, around 10% occurring once. Source material: PBMCs. These receptors came from a human donor in good health (CMV status not recorded). Some clones in this sample may be carry-over from other donors' samples.

This clonotype was seen ten or more times. V usage is TRBV2 and J usage is TRBJ2-2, with TRBD2 matching over 12 bases. CDR1 is SNHLY, CDR2 FYNNEI, per germline. The CDR3 consists of 16 residues. Trimming removed 8 bases from V and 2 bases from J; junction bases left unmatched: 6. CDR3 sequence (DNA): TGTGCCAGCGCCCAGGGACTAGCGGGCAACACCGGGGAGCTGTTTTTT. This translates into CASAQGLAGNTGELFF.

This clonotype was found many times. The V and J genes are TRBV7-2 and TRBJ1-2; TRBD1 matches at 7 bases. Trimming removed 5 bases from V and 7 bases from J; junction bases left unmatched: 10. From germline, CDR1 is SGHTA and CDR2 FQGNSA. The CDR3 covers 14 residues. CDR3 nucleotide sequence: TGTGCCAGCAGCCGGGCAGGGGGGGCCTCTGGCTACACCTTC. Translating gives CASSRAGGASGYTF.

This chain joins TRBV18 and TRBJ2-7; 9 bases fit TRBD1. From germline, CDR1 is KGHSH and CDR2 LQKENI. After removal of 3 bases from V and 5 bases from J, the junction contained 5 bases not matched to a gene. The CDR3 sequence is 14 residues long. The CDR3 loop reads CASSPDRGSHEQYF. CDR3 in DNA: TGTGCCAGCTCACCGGACAGGGGATCCCACGAGCAGTACTTC.

This clonotype was detected ten times or more. The rearrangement joins TRBV6-5 to TRBJ2-2; 8 bases agree with TRBD1. Germline V gives CDR1 MNHEY, CDR2 SVGAGI. V lost 5 bases to trimming and J lost 5 bases; unmatched junction nucleotides: 4. This CDR3 is 14 amino acids long. This CDR3 is CASSRDRKTGELFF. As DNA, the CDR3 is TGTGCCAGCAGTCGGGACAGGAAGACCGGGGAGCTGTTTTTT.

At least ten counts were recorded for this clonotype. A junction end diverges from the germline sequence, so it may reflect a read error. The chain joins TRBV7-7 to TRBJ2-2, with D hard to call. Germline V lookup: CDR1 SSHAT, CDR2 FNYEAQ (reference sequence). The CDR3 length is 14 residues. The CDR3 spells CASSLAEHTGELFF. The CDR3 DNA sequence: TGTGCTAGCAGCTTAGCAGAGCACACCGGGGAGCTGTTTTTT.

This clonotype appeared many times. The V gene is TRBV28, the J gene TRBJ1-2; 9 bases match TRBD1. The germline gives CDR1 MDHEN, CDR2 SYDVKM. The CDR3 extends over 17 amino acids. The ends lost 9 bases at V and 7 bases at J; junction bases unmatched: 21. CDR3 amino acids: CASLSPQPGQGTSGYTF. CDR3 bases: TGTGCCAGTCTTTCCCCACAACCGGGACAGGGTACGTCTGGCTACACCTTC.

This clonotype showed up many times. This chain links TRBV6-6 with TRBJ2-3; 7 bases agree with TRBD2. Trimming at V came to 5 bases and at J to 2 bases, leaving 10 bases not matched to a gene. Germline V lookup: CDR1 MNHNY, CDR2 SVGAGI (reference sequence). This CDR3 region has 16 residues. The CDR3, as DNA: TGTGCCAGCAGTGAGCGAGCGGGGAAAACCACAGATACGCAGTATTTT. This encodes CASSERAGKTTDTQYF.

The sample holds a few counts of this clonotype. The chain combines TRBV20-1 with TRBJ1-2; tentatively, D is TRBD1 (5 bases). V dropped 3 bases and J dropped 8 bases, with 10 bases sitting between them. CDR3 size: 11 residues. CDR1 and CDR2 from the germline V gene are DFQATT and SNEGSKA (reference sequence). The CDR3 loop is CSASTPGGYTF. CDR3 nucleotides: TGCAGTGCTAGCACTCCAGGGGGCTACACCTTC.

This clonotype was recorded at least ten times. The chain joins TRBV7-2 to TRBJ2-2; no firm D call. The CDR3 sequence is 16 residues long. Between the trimmed V and J ends, which lost 2 bases and 0 bases, there was a span of 10 bases. Germline-derived CDR1 and CDR2 are SGHTA and FQGNSA. Written as DNA, the CDR3 is TGTGCCAGCAGCTTATTTAAACGAACGAACACCGGGGAGCTGTTTTTT. This translates into CASSLFKRTNTGELFF.

The sample holds many counts of this clonotype. V and J are TRBV28 and TRBJ1-4; 9 nucleotides line up with TRBD1. The ends lost 6 bases at V and 3 bases at J; junction bases unmatched: 2. This CDR3 is 14 amino acids long. Germline assignment: CDR1 MDHEN and CDR2 SYDVKM. CDR3 bases: TGTGCCAGCAGGACAGGGGGAGCTAATGAAAAACTGTTTTTT. Its translation: CASRTGGANEKLFF.

There are many counts of this clonotype. This sequence joins TRBV20-1 and TRBJ2-7, with D possibly being TRBD2 (6 bases). With 3 bases removed from V and 4 bases from J, the gap between germline ends came to 13 bases. The germline CDR1 and CDR2 sequences are DFQATT and SNEGSKA (reference sequence). The CDR3 loop spans 13 amino acids. For the CDR3, the DNA is TGCAGTGCTAGTAGCGGAGTAGGGTACGAGCAGTACGTC. Its protein product is CSASSGVGYEQYV.

This clonotype was counted a few times. V gene TRBV14 combines with J gene TRBJ2-1; TRBD2 matches 14 bases. Per germline, CDR1 SGHDN and CDR2 FVKESK. The junction had 8 bases not matched to a gene; V was cut back by 4 bases and J by 9 bases. The CDR3 consists of 16 residues. This CDR3 is CASSPRTSGGSREQFF. DNA of the CDR3: TGTGCCAGCAGCCCAAGGACTAGCGGGGGGTCCCGTGAGCAGTTCTTC.

This clonotype was found a few times. This rearrangement joins TRBV25-1 to TRBJ2-3, with TRBD2 matching over 9 bases. CDR3 length equals 19 residues. In germline, CDR1 is MGHDK, CDR2 SYGVNS. Unmatched junction bases numbered 15, after V lost 3 bases and J lost 2 bases. The chain's CDR3 is CASSDSTPLAGVSTDTQYF. The CDR3 DNA is TGTGCCAGCAGTGATTCAACTCCTTTAGCGGGGGTTTCCACAGATACGCAGTATTTT.

This clonotype was seen many times. The V and J genes are TRBV6-2 or TRBV6-3 and TRBJ2-1, with D possibly being TRBD1 (7 bases). CDR3 length: 14 amino acids. Trimming took 4 bases from V and 6 from J, leaving 13 bases between them. CDR1 and CDR2 from the germline V gene are MNHEY and SVGEGT. CDR3 in amino acids: CASSSGDSSNEQFF. The CDR3 DNA is TGTGCCAGCAGTTCGGGGGACAGTTCCAATGAGCAGTTCTTC.

A single count supports this clonotype. A much larger clonotype is one base distant, so this may be a read error. The rearrangement uses TRBV19 and TRBJ1-2; TRBD1 matches at 7 bases. V gave up 10 bases and J gave up 7 bases; unmatched junction bases: 12. This CDR3 is 13 amino acids long. CDR1 and CDR2 (germline): LNHDA, SQIVND (reference sequence). The CDR3 DNA reads TGTGCCACCGAACGAGGAGGGGGCCCTGGCTACACCTTC. Translated: CATERGGGPGYTF.

This clonotype occurred many times. This chain uses TRBV10-3 with TRBJ1-5; tentatively, D is TRBD1 (5 bases). This CDR3 has 13 amino acids. V was shortened by 0 bases and J by 8 bases, with 8 bases between the two germline ends. Germline CDR1 and CDR2: ENHRY and SYGVKD. CDR3 bases: TGTGCCATCAGTGAGTCGATGGACAAGCCCCAGCATTTT. It is translated as CAISESMDKPQHF.

This clonotype was observed many times. This chain connects TRBV7-2 to TRBJ2-3, with 10 bases that match TRBD2. V lost 1 base to trimming and J lost 2 bases; unmatched junction nucleotides: 15. From germline, CDR1 is SGHTA and CDR2 FQGNSA. This CDR3 contains 20 residues. The CDR3 coding sequence is TGTGCCAGCAGCTTAGACCCCCCCCAGCGGGGGGGAAAACACACAGATACGCAGTATTTT. The encoded protein is CASSLDPPQRGGKHTDTQYF.

This clonotype has ten or more counts. V gene TRBV7-2 combines with J gene TRBJ2-3; 9 bases agree with TRBD1. Trimming at V came to 5 bases and at J to 7 bases, leaving 10 bases not matched to a gene. The germline V gene encodes CDR1 SGHTA and CDR2 FQGNSA. The CDR3 extends over 15 amino acids. This CDR3 is CASSPRDRVGHTQYF. The CDR3 DNA sequence: TGTGCCAGCAGCCCCCGGGACAGGGTCGGTCATACGCAGTATTTT.

This rearrangement joins TRBV20-1 to TRBJ2-7; 10 positions match TRBD2. The germline V gene encodes CDR1 DFQATT and CDR2 SNEGSKA (reference sequence). The V and J ends lost 6 bases and 1 base, in that order; junction bases with no gene match: 6. The CDR3 contains 14 residues. CDR3 in amino acids: CSAQPTSGSYEQYF. The CDR3 DNA reads TGCAGTGCCCAACCGACTAGCGGGTCCTACGAGCAGTACTTC.

V gene TRBV20-1 combines with J gene TRBJ1-2; D not resolved. CDR1 DFQATT and CDR2 SNEGSKA come from the germline V gene (reference sequence). This CDR3 is built from 12 residues. Trimming took 3 bases from V and 3 from J, leaving 8 bases between them. The CDR3 DNA sequence: TGCAGTGCTAGGGCGGAGCACTATGGCTACACCTTC. As protein: CSARAEHYGYTF.

V is TRBV14 and J is TRBJ2-2; D is unresolved. The CDR3 is 14 amino acids. Germline CDR1 reads SGHDN; CDR2 reads FVKESK. V was pared by 1 base and J by 3 bases, with 6 bases between. The CDR3 nucleotides read TGTGCCAGCAGCCAAGGCACAGACACCGGGGAGCTGTTTTTT. The encoded protein is CASSQGTDTGELFF. The full variable domain, in which reference TRBV14 and TRBJ2-2 provide the parts outside the CDR3, is EAGVTQFPSHSVIEKGQTVTLRCDPISGHDNLYWYRRVMGKEIKFLLHFVKESKQDESGMPNNRFLAERTGGTYSTLKVQPAELEDSGVYFCASSQGTDTGELFFGEGSRLTVL.

The chain joins TRBV29-1 to TRBJ2-2; tentatively, D is TRBD1 (5 bases). Germline lookup yields CDR1 SQVTM and CDR2 ANQGSEA. Trimming stripped 8 bases from V and 4 bases from J, with 14 bases between. The CDR3 contains 13 residues. The CDR3 sequence is CSTPDSGTGELFF. As DNA, the CDR3 is TGCAGCACACCTGACAGTGGCACCGGGGAGCTGTTTTTT.

This clonotype occurred many times. The V and J genes are TRBV20-1 and TRBJ2-2, with 9 positions matching TRBD1. The CDR3 has 15 amino acids. Trimming removed 4 bases from V and 4 bases from J; junction bases left unmatched: 7. CDR1 and CDR2 from the germline V gene are DFQATT and SNEGSKA (reference sequence). The CDR3 DNA follows: TGCAGTGCTAAACGACGGACAGGGGTCACCGGGGAGCTGTTTTTT. It codes for CSAKRRTGVTGELFF.